These 8 T cell receptor beta chains came from one sample sequenced in a study of blood T cells in healthy people across ages. A second about 7 to 11 cycle PCR used barcoded and J-beta primers. TCRdb ran MiXCR on the 5' RACE reads and lists one entry per CDR3 protein. Among roughly 1.9 million distinct CDR3 sequences, around 42% were seen once, and the ten largest hold roughly 23%. The sample consisted of blood. These receptors were collected from a human donor in good health.

V is TRBV9 and J is TRBJ1-1, with D tentatively TRBD1 (6 bases). The V end lost 0 bases, the J end lost 4 bases, and 10 bases lay between the germline ends. Germline V gene lookup returns CDR1 SGDLS and CDR2 YYNGEE. The CDR3 totals 14 residues. The CDR3 loop reads CASSVEDSGTEAFF. CDR3 DNA: TGTGCCAGCAGCGTAGAGGACAGTGGCACTGAAGCTTTCTTT.

This clonotype has more than one count but fewer than ten. This sequence joins TRBV20-1 and TRBJ2-3; D unclear. CDR1 DFQATT and CDR2 SNEGSKA come from the germline V gene (reference sequence). Trimming shortened V by 6 bases and J by 4 bases, and 14 bases separated the two germline ends. The CDR3 is made up of 13 amino acids. CDR3 bases: TGCAGTGCAATACTCGGGCAGGCAGATACGCAGTATTTT. It yields the protein CSAILGQADTQYF.

This chain connects TRBV28 to TRBJ2-1; D possibly uses TRBD1 or TRBD2 (5 bases each). CDR3 length equals 14 residues. Germline CDR1 MDHEN, CDR2 SYDVKM. V lost 6 bases, J lost 4 bases, and 13 bases lay in between. CDR3 nucleotide sequence: TGTGCCAGCAGCCCCGAGGGGCCGTACAATGAGCAGTTCTTC. This encodes CASSPEGPYNEQFF.

V is TRBV6-2 or TRBV6-3 and J is TRBJ2-1, with D maybe TRBD2 (6 bases). The CDR3 contains 14 residues. With 5 bases removed from V and 6 bases from J, the gap between germline ends came to 14 bases. In germline, CDR1 is MNHEY, CDR2 SVGEGT. CDR3 bases: TGTGCCAGCAGTAATCGGGGACTGCCCAATGAGCAGTTCTTC. This gives the protein CASSNRGLPNEQFF.

Concerning this clonotype itself: This may arise from a read error, as a much more abundant clone is one base away. The V and J genes are TRBV29-1 and TRBJ2-5, with D possibly being TRBD1 (5 bases). The CDR3 extends over 14 amino acids. Germline CDR1 reads SQVTM; CDR2 reads ANQGSEA. Trimming removed 0 bases at V and 4 bases at J, with 12 bases between. CDR3 sequence reads: CSVEDLAGSETQYF. In DNA, the CDR3 is TGCAGCGTTGAAGATCTGGCAGGGTCAGAGACCCAGTACTTC. The whole variable domain, remainder taken from reference TRBV29-1 and TRBJ2-5, is SAVISQKPSRDICQRGTSLTIQCQVDSQVTMMFWYRQQPGQSLTLIATANQGSEATYESGFVIDKFPISRPNLTFSTLTVSNMSPEDSSIYLCSVEDLAGSETQYFGPGTRLLVL.

V gene TRBV7-2 combines with J gene TRBJ2-4; D may be TRBD1 (7 bases). Matching the DNA end better, TRBJ2-7 makes the J call doubtful. The V gene's germline CDR1 is SGHTA and CDR2 FQGNSA. The CDR3 sequence is 16 residues long. This CDR3 reads CASSSRQEGATYEQYF. CDR3 sequence (DNA): TGTGCCAGCAGCTCTCGACAGGAGGGGGCGACATACGAGCAGTACTTC.

This clonotype was observed a handful of times. This chain uses TRBV7-2 with TRBJ2-7, with TRBD2 matching over 8 bases. The length of the CDR3 is 16 residues. The germline V gene encodes CDR1 SGHTA and CDR2 FQGNSA. V lost 1 base and J lost 3; bases outside the gene matches: 8. The DNA of the CDR3 is TGTGCCAGCAGCTTAGGTTCGGGTCGGGGGGGCTACGAGCAGTACTTC. Translating it yields CASSLGSGRGGYEQYF.

This clonotype was counted ten times or more. This chain uses TRBV7-2 with TRBJ2-5; TRBD2 agrees at 10 bases. The CDR3 runs 15 residues. After removal of 2 bases from V and 1 base from J, the junction contained 1 base not matched to a gene. Looked up from germline, CDR1 is SGHTA and CDR2 is FQGNSA. The CDR3 reads CASSLLAGVQETQYF. In DNA, the CDR3 is TGTGCCAGCAGCTTACTAGCGGGGGTCCAAGAGACCCAGTACTTC.